The rows below give T cell receptor beta chains drawn from one sample of a study of T-cell memory formation after mild COVID-19. TCRdb re-called the 5' RACE reads through MiXCR, storing one row per CDR3 protein. Here the sample spans more than 80,000 distinct CDR3 sequences, about a sixth being singletons. Sequencing used PBMCs or a T cell subset sorted from them (not recorded which). These receptors originate from an adult woman who had mild COVID-19 (a few samples of this study predate the infection). Cell type and time point are not known. Both conserved end residues are part of each CDR3. The D gene is left open where the match is weak. The size entry is marked missing in some rows and otherwise reads once, few, many or a size class.

TRBJ2-2 | . | TRBD1 | TRBV24-1 | TGTGCCACCACCGCCTCGACAGGGCCCGGGGAGCTGTTTTTT | CATTASTGPGELFF
TRBJ2-2 | few | . | TRBV6-5 | TGTGCCAGCAGTTACTCGACCGGGGGGCGGACCGGGGAGCTGTTTTTT | CASSYSTGGRTGELFF
TRBJ1-2 | . | . | TRBV29-1 | TGCAGCGTCCCCAGAGGCGATGGCTACACCTTC | CSVPRGDGYTF
TRBJ2-3 | . | TRBD1 | TRBV13 | TGTGCCAGCAGCGCCTCCCGGACAGGGGACACAGATACGCAGTATTTT | CASSASRTGDTDTQYF
TRBJ2-1 | many | . | TRBV7-3 | TGTGCCAGCAGCCCCGTAGGACAGTACAATGAGCAGTTCTTC | CASSPVGQYNEQFF
TRBJ1-1 | few | . | TRBV9 | TGTGCCAGCAGCGGGCCCACCTACGACACCTTGGGCACTGAAGCTTTCTTT | CASSGPTYDTLGTEAFF
TRBJ2-5 | . | . | TRBV29-1 | TGCAGCGTTGAGGGGTTGGGTAACCAAGAGACCCAGTACTTC | CSVEGLGNQETQYF
TRBJ2-3 | few | . | TRBV4-2 | TGTGCCAGCAGCCAATGGACAGACACAGATACGCAGTATTTT | CASSQWTDTDTQYF
TRBJ1-4 | once | . | TRBV5-5 | TGTGCCAGCAGCTCAGTTACAGGTTCACCCGGCGAAAAACTGTTTTTT | CASSSVTGSPGEKLFF
TRBJ2-3 | few | . | TRBV20-1 | TGCAGTGCAACCGGGGGCCCCTCCGAGGCAGATACGCAGTATTTT | CSATGGPSEADTQYF
TRBJ1-6 | . | . | TRBV27 | TGTGCCAGCAGTTTAACAGCCATTTCACCCCTCCACTTT | CASSLTAISPLHF
TRBJ2-3 | few | TRBD2 | TRBV6-4 | TGTGCCAGCAGTGACTCGCCAGCGGGAGGGACAGATACGCAGTATTTT | CASSDSPAGGTDTQYF
TRBJ1-4 | . | . | TRBV3-1 | TGTGCCAGCAGCCATAGACACGACAGCCCAGCCTTATATGAAAAACTGTTTTTT | CASSHRHDSPALYEKLFF
TRBJ2-6 | few | . | TRBV7-9 | TGTGCCAGCAGCTCGACTTACTCTGGGGCCAACGTCCTGACTTTC | CASSSTYSGANVLTF
TRBJ2-7 | . | TRBD1 | TRBV20-1 | TGCAGTGCTAGGCCCGGGACAGGGGGCTTCTACGAGCAGTACTTC | CSARPGTGGFYEQYF
TRBJ2-1 | many | TRBD2 | TRBV15 | TGTGCCACCAGCAGAGTTTCGGGGGGGAGGAATGAGCAGTTCTTC | CATSRVSGGRNEQFF
TRBJ2-1 | few | . | TRBV3-1 | TGTGCCAGCAGCCAGGACAGTACCTACAATGAGCAGTTCTTC | CASSQDSTYNEQFF
TRBJ2-5 | once | TRBD2 | TRBV12-3/TRBV12-4 | TGTGCCAGCAGTTCAAATTGGCTAGCGGGGGAGCAGACCCAGTACTTC | CASSSNWLAGEQTQYF
TRBJ2-4 | . | TRBD1 | TRBV25-1 | TGTGCCAGCAGTGGGGGGACAGGAGAGCTAGCCAAAAACATTCAGTACTTC | CASSGGTGELAKNIQYF
TRBJ1-1 | . | . | TRBV20-1 | TGCAGTGCTAGATCGGGCAGGGTGGACACTGAAGCTTTCTTT | CSARSGRVDTEAFF
TRBJ1-6 | many | . | TRBV7-9 | TGTGCCAGCAGCCCTACGGGGGGATCACCCCTCCACTTT | CASSPTGGSPLHF
TRBJ1-2 | . | . | TRBV12-3/TRBV12-4 | TGTGCCAGCAGCCCTCCCGGCGGCTATGGCTACACCTTC | CASSPPGGYGYTF
TRBJ2-1 | few | TRBD2 | TRBV11-3 | TGTGCCAGCAGCTCCCGGACTAGCGGGACCCTCTTC | CASSSRTSGTLF
TRBJ1-1 | few | . | TRBV19 | TGTGCCAGTAGGATAGCCGGGACGGCGAACACTGAAGCTTTCTTT | CASRIAGTANTEAFF
TRBJ1-5 | few | . | TRBV20-1 | TGCAGTGCTAGGGCCCCGGGGGAGGCTCAGCCCCAGCATTTT | CSARAPGEAQPQHF
TRBJ1-1 | few | . | TRBV9 | TGTGCCAGCAGCCCTACGGGGATGGCGGGGTTGACTGAAGCTTTCTTT | CASSPTGMAGLTEAFF
TRBJ2-7 | few | TRBD2 | TRBV10-3 | TGTGCCATCAGTGAGCCAGGGACTAGCCTGGAGCAGTACTTC | CAISEPGTSLEQYF
TRBJ1-5 | . | . | TRBV4-1 | TGCGCCAGCAGCCAATTCAAACAGGCCGACCATCAGCCCCAGCATTTT | CASSQFKQADHQPQHF
TRBJ2-5 | many | . | TRBV12-3/TRBV12-4 | TGTGCCAGCAGTAACGACCGATGGAGAGAGACCCAGTACTTC | CASSNDRWRETQYF
TRBJ2-7 | few | TRBD1 | TRBV6-1 | TGTGCCAGTTTGACAGGGGTTCTCTACGAGCAGTACTTC | CASLTGVLYEQYF
TRBJ1-1 | . | . | TRBV20-1 | TGCAGTGCTAGAGATTTAGGAGGGGGCACTGAAGCTTTCTTT | CSARDLGGGTEAFF
TRBJ1-2 | few | TRBD1 | TRBV5-1 | TGCGCCAGCAGCCGTGGACAGGAGGGCTACACCTTC | CASSRGQEGYTF
TRBJ2-3 | . | . | TRBV29-1 | TGCAGCGGTTTAACAGATACGCAGTATTTT | CSGLTDTQYF
TRBJ1-5 | . | . | TRBV12-3/TRBV12-4 | TGTGCCAGCAGTTACTGGGGAACTAATCAGCCCCAGCATTTT | CASSYWGTNQPQHF
TRBJ2-1 | few | TRBD1 | TRBV7-9 | TGTGCCAGCAGCTTAAGGACAGGGGGCTCGAATGAGCAGTTCTTC | CASSLRTGGSNEQFF
TRBJ2-1 | . | TRBD1 | TRBV24-1 | TGTGCCACCAGTGCCCCGGGACAGGGTAACCATGAGCAGTTCTTC | CATSAPGQGNHEQFF
TRBJ2-1 | few | . | TRBV7-9 | TGTGCCAGCAGCTCCTGGGACTCTCAGACGTTCTTC | CASSSWDSQTFF
TRBJ2-3 | . | TRBD1 | TRBV7-9 | TGTGCCAGCAGCTCCCTATGGACAGGGGAGGGAGATACGCAGTATTTT | CASSSLWTGEGDTQYF
TRBJ2-7 | few | . | TRBV25-1 | TGTGCCAGCAGCTCTGGGGACATAACCTACGAGCAGTACTTC | CASSSGDITYEQYF
TRBJ2-3 | few | TRBD2 | TRBV9 | TGTGCCAGCACCGGACTAGCCGCTACGCAGTATTTT | CASTGLAATQYF
TRBJ1-2 | few | . | TRBV6-2/TRBV6-3 | TGTGCCAGCAGTTACCTCGGCACCACCTATGGCTACACCTTC | CASSYLGTTYGYTF
TRBJ2-3 | few | TRBD2 | TRBV6-2/TRBV6-3 | TGTGCCAGTAATCTAGCGGGAGGGCCGTGGTTCACGCAGTATTTT | CASNLAGGPWFTQYF
TRBJ2-5 | medium-sized | . | TRBV5-1 | TGCGCCAGCAGCCTGGGACCGCAAGAGACCCAGTACTTC | CASSLGPQETQYF
TRBJ2-1 | . | . | TRBV20-1 | TGCAGTGCGAAGGAGTTCCGGGCTGAGCAGTTCTTC | CSAKEFRAEQFF